The 5 T cell receptor beta chains below all came from one sample that was sequenced in a study of blood T cell repertoires in COVID-19. The protocol was immunoSEQ multiplex PCR, while the TCRdb copy is restricted to in-frame clones and leaves out a portion. The table has a few hundred thousand clones, 80% to 90% seen once. The sequenced sample consisted of PBMCs or T cells enriched from blood (not recorded which). The source of these receptors is a woman aged 35 to 49 with acute COVID-19.

This clone came up once. The rearrangement joins TRBV4-2 to TRBJ2-3; 7 bases are shared with TRBD1. Germline CDR1 reads LGHNA; CDR2 reads YNFKEQ. V shed 0 bases and J 3 bases; nucleotides not matched to a gene: 6. The CDR3 extends over 16 amino acids. In DNA form, the CDR3 reads TGTGCCAGCAGCCAAGAGGGACAGCCCGGGACAGATACGCAGTATTTT. Encoded protein: CASSQEGQPGTDTQYF.

This clone is a singleton in its sample. The rearrangement uses TRBV6-4 and TRBJ2-7, with TRBD2 identical over 9 bases. CDR3 size: 13 residues. The ends lost 9 bases at V and 2 bases at J; junction bases unmatched: 5. CDR1 is MRHNA and CDR2 is SNTAGT in the germline V gene. CDR3 coding DNA: TGTGCCAGAGGACTAGCGCATACCTACGAGCAGTACTTC. Its protein is CARGLAHTYEQYF.

This clone showed up just once. The CDR3 sequence is CASAQGPNYGYTF. The CDR3 bases are TGTGCCAGCGCCCAGGGCCCTAACTATGGCTACACCTTC. The chain recombines TRBV28 with TRBJ1-2, with D possibly TRBD1 on 5 matching bases. The CDR3 sequence is 13 residues long. CDR1 and CDR2 from the germline V gene are MDHEN and SYDVKM. Deletions cut 8 bases from V and 0 bases from J, with 10 bases between.

This clone was picked up a small number of times. The chain combines TRBV6-5 with TRBJ1-1, with TRBD1 identical over 7 bases. This CDR3 is 13 amino acids long. The germline V gene has CDR1 MNHEY and CDR2 SVGAGI. Losses at the gene ends were 0 bases for V and 12 bases for J; bases not matched to a gene: 7. The CDR3 loop is CASSYSRDRWPFF. CDR3 coding DNA: TGTGCCAGCAGTTACTCTCGGGACAGATGGCCTTTCTTT.

This chain connects TRBV2 to TRBJ2-1; D unresolved. Germline CDR1 reads SNHLY; CDR2 reads FYNNEI. With 3 bases removed from V and 6 bases from J, the gap between germline ends came to 12 bases. This CDR3 spans 14 amino acids. The CDR3, as DNA: TGTGCCAGCAGTGACAGGTTTGTCGGCAATGAGCAGTTCTTC. Protein product: CASSDRFVGNEQFF.